This T cell receptor (beta chain) was retrieved from a study of shared clonotypes between healthy human individuals. General study results and limits: Richness estimates generally favored naive over memory subsets.

This CDR3 is built from 14 residues. Profiling relied on immunoSEQ multiplex PCR, and the TCRdb table lists in-frame clones only, not all of them. The data show roughly 1,500,000 clones, nearly 99% seen once. This clone was counted a single time. As yet, its antigen is unknown. The clonotype comes from a man younger than 45 in good health. Material: naive CD4+ T cells sorted from blood. The subset here: CD45RA+ positively selected. This rearrangement joins TRBV21-1 to TRBJ1-3. TRBV21-1 is labeled a pseudogene. The CDR3 protein is CASSKRGAGNTIYF. In DNA, the CDR3 is TGTGCCAGCAGCAAACGGGGGGCAGGAAACACCATATATTTT.